This T cell receptor beta chain appears in the sequencing data of a study of cytomegalovirus exposure and HLA in healthy donors. Study-wide context: Sequencing of 150 million to 200 million T cells in an earlier analysis found roughly 120 million unique TCR beta sequences.

Looked up from germline, CDR1 is SGHDN and CDR2 is FVKESK. CDR3 length: 14 amino acids. V lost 6 bases to trimming and J lost 3 bases; unmatched junction nucleotides: 6. Both 60 Vbeta primers and 13 Jbeta primers went into the PCR. Using immunoSEQ multiplex PCR, the repertoire was profiled, and TCRdb retains in-frame clones only, with some absent. The sample shows approximately 150,000 clones, 75% to 80% of them seen only once. A remark on this clone: Its specificity is not known.

Study results and limitations: In a later analysis, at a false discovery rate of 0.05, roughly 18,000 TCR beta sequences were associated with HLA alleles. Later analysis placed DRB1 highest and HLA-C lowest in TCR association rates, which differed by HLA locus.

The chain employs TRBV14 and TRBJ1-1; 8 bases agree with TRBD1. The receptor's source is a man between 35 and 55 years old in good health and CMV-seropositive. The sequenced sample was PBMCs. This chain's CDR3 is CASRRTGSHTEAFF. Here the CDR3 DNA reads TGTGCCAGCAGAAGGACAGGGTCGCACACTGAAGCTTTCTTT.